The source of this T cell receptor beta chain is a study of T-cell reconstitution after alpha-beta-depleted transplantation in children. This clonotype has a handful of counts. The ends were cut back, 3 bases at V and 1 base at J, with 20 bases in the middle. Germline V gene sequence: CDR1 SGHRS, CDR2 YFSETQ. The CDR3 runs to 17 residues. Unique molecular identifiers were used in preparing the TCRbeta library. Via MiXCR, TCRdb re-called the PCR reads, giving one row per CDR3 protein. The sample records approximately 130,000 distinct CDR3 sequences, around 9.8% being singletons. The source is a girl less than two years old who had a stem cell transplant for combined immunodeficiency, so the T cells may come from the graft donor. Sequenced here: PBMCs, mostly from graft donor cells, sampled 180 days after TCRalphabeta/CD19-depleted stem cell transplant. V gene TRBV5-1 combines with J gene TRBJ2-7; a possible D gene is TRBD1 (5 bases). The CDR3 bases are TGCGCCAGCAGCTGGACATCAAGTGGCAGGACGTCCTACGAGCAGTACTTC. This translates into CASSWTSSGRTSYEQYF.